This TCR beta chain was profiled in a study of cytomegalovirus exposure and HLA in healthy donors. Both 60 Vbeta primers and 13 Jbeta primers went into the PCR. Profiling relied on immunoSEQ multiplex PCR, and the TCRdb table lists in-frame clones only, not all of them. In the table there are 150,000 to 200,000 clones, nearly 70% of which are singletons. A single count supports this clone. The trim removed 2 bases at V and 4 bases at J, leaving 4 bases unmatched. Per the germline V gene, CDR1 is ENHRY and CDR2 is SYGVKD. The CDR3 spans 15 residues. The specimen sequenced was PBMCs. The genes are TRBV10-3 and TRBJ2-5, with 10 bases lining up with TRBD2. This clonotype originated in a man younger than 45 in good health and CMV-seropositive. The chain's CDR3 is CAISEMASGRETQYF. The DNA for the CDR3 is TGTGCCATCAGTGAGATGGCTAGCGGGAGAGAGACCCAGTACTTC.